This T cell receptor (beta chain) was sequenced for a study of T cells in Graves' hyperthyroidism and ophthalmopathy. Study outcomes and limitations: In the blood, most expanded thyroid clonotypes above 0.001 appeared as well.

The germline V gene has CDR1 ENHRY and CDR2 SYGVKD. V was clipped by 9 bases and J by 1 base, with 13 bases between them. This CDR3 comprises 13 residues. Regions amplified from RNA transcripts were the TCR beta CDR3 regions. A set of HTBI primers served as the primers for a first-round RT-PCR of the TCR CDR3. TCRdb fed the multiplex PCR reads into MiXCR, producing one record per CDR3 protein. The sample lists about 570,000 distinct CDR3 sequences, around 42% seen once, with around 19% in the top ten. A word on this clonotype: Its antigen is not known.

The chain couples TRBV10-3 to TRBJ2-7; a weak D match, TRBD2 (7 bases). The source material was peripheral blood or thyroid tissue (not recorded which). The sequence was collected from an adult woman with Graves' disease, either hyperthyroidism or ophthalmopathy (not recorded which). The CDR3 bases are TGTGCCATTAGAGAGGGGGGGTCCTACGAGCAGTACTTC. Protein: CAIREGGSYEQYF.